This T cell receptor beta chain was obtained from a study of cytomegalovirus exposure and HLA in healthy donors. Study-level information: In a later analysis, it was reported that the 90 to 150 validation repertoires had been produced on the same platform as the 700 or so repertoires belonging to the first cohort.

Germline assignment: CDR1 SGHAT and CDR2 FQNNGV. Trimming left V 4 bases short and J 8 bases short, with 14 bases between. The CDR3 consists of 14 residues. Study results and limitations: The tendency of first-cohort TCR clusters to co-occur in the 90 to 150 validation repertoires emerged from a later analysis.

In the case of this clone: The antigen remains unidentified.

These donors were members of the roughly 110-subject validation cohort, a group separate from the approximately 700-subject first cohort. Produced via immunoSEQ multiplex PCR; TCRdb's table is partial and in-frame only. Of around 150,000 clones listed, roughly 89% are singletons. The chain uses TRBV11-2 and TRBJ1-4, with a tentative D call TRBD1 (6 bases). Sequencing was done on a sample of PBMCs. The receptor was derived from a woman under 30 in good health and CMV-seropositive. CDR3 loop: CASSYSGTREKLFF. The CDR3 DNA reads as TGTGCCAGCAGCTACTCCGGGACAAGGGAAAAACTGTTTTTT. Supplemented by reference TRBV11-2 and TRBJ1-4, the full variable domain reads EAGVAQSPRYKIIEKRQSVAFWCNPISGHATLYWYQQILGQGPKLLIQFQNNGVVDDSQLPKDRFSAERLKGVDSTLKIQPAKLEDSAVYLCASSYSGTREKLFFGSGTQLSVL.